This T cell receptor (beta chain) was sequenced for a study of post-analysis software for immune sequencing data. Study-level results: Samples from a shared batch, those prepared together, strongly co-clustered by F measure. Controls' normalized Chao1 diversity significantly exceeded that of multiple sclerosis patients. With TRBV5-6, TRBV5-1 and TRBV20-1 included, a handful of TRBV segments were more frequent in patients than in controls.

With respect to this clonotype: As yet, its antigen is unknown.

Each TCR beta cDNA library carried unique molecular identifiers. The source material, about 0.9 to 11 million T cells, gave rise to roughly 500,000 cDNA molecules. Each CDR3 protein is one row after TCRdb ran MiXCR on the PCR reads. The table records 350,000 to 500,000 distinct CDR3 sequences, roughly 38% of them present only once. The CDR3 covers 14 residues. V lost 3 bases, J lost 0 bases, and 6 bases lay in between. Per the germline V gene, CDR1 is SQVTM and CDR2 is ANQGSEA. The chain couples TRBV29-1 to TRBJ2-6; the D is unclear. The source of this sequence is a girl aged 2 to 10 with multiple sclerosis. Sequencing was done on a sample of blood. CDR3 nucleotide sequence: TGCAGCGTTGATGTGGGCTCTGGGGCCAACGTCCTGACTTTC. Its translation is CSVDVGSGANVLTF.